Detailed here is one T cell receptor (beta chain). Its antigen is not identified. V dropped 3 bases and J dropped 1 base, with 13 bases sitting between them. Germline loops: CDR1 WSHSY, CDR2 SAAADI. The CDR3 runs to 16 residues. The authors reverse transcribed all of the isolated RNA, so sequencing captured expressed TCRB transcripts. The data were produced by immunoSEQ multiplex PCR, yet TCRdb's version contains in-frame clones alone and is incomplete. The sample has under 950,000 clones, 15% to 20% seen once. The entry originates in a study of beta chain features in type 1 diabetes. Study context: Patients did not differ from healthy donors in age, gender or cell yield. Taken together, all samples contributed 95 million to 110 million examined sorted cells.

Study-wide findings and caveats: When Type 1 diabetes patients were examined, their TCRB CDR3s proved moderately but significantly shorter in all four CD4+ subsets. Type 1 diabetes patients had fewer VDJ junction insertions and more deletions.

Sequences were obtained from naive CD4+ T cells from blood. This chain connects TRBV10-2 to TRBJ2-1; a weak D match, TRBD2 (5 bases). This receptor was obtained from a woman between 18 and 29 years old in good health. As DNA, the CDR3 is TGCGCCAGCAGTGATATCGAGCGGCCATCCTACAATGAGCAGTTCTTC. This gives the protein CASSDIERPSYNEQFF.